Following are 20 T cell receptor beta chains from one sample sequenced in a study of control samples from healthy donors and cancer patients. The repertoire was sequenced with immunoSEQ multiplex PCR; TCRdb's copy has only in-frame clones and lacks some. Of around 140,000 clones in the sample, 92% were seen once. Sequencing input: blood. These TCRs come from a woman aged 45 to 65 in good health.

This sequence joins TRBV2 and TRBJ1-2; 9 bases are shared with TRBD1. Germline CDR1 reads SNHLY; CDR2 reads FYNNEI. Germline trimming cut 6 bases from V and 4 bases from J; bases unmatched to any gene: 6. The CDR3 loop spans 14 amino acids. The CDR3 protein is CASSQQGASYGYTF. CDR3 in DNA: TGTGCCAGCAGCCAACAGGGGGCGAGCTATGGCTACACCTTC.

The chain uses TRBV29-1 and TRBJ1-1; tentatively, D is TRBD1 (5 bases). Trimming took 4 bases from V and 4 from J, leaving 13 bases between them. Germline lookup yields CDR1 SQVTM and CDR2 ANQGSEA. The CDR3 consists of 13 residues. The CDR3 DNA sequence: TGCAGCGTTGGGGGGAGGCATTCCACTGAAGCTTTCTTT. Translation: CSVGGRHSTEAFF.

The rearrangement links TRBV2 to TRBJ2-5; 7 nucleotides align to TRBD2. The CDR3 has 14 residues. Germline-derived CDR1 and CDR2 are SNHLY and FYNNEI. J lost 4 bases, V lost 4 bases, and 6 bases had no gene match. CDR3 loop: CASSVQRGGETQYF. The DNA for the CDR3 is TGTGCCAGCAGTGTCCAGCGGGGAGGAGAGACCCAGTACTTC.

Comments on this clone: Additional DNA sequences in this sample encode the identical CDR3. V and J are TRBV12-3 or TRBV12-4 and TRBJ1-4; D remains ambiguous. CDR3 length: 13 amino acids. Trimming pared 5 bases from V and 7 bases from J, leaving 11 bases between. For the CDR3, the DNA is TGTGCCAGCAGTCTCCCTCCCGGTGAAAAACTGTTTTTT. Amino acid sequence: CASSLPPGEKLFF.

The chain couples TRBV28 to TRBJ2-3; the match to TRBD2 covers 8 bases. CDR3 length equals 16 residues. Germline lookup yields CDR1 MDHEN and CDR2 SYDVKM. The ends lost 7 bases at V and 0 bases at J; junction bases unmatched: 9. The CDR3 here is CASTPGGAGSTDTQYF. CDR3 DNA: TGTGCCAGCACCCCCGGGGGGGCGGGAAGCACAGATACGCAGTATTTT. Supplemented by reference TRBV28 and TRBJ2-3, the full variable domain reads DVKVTQSSRYLVKRTGEKVFLECVQDMDHENMFWYRQDPGLGLRLIYFSYDVKMKEKGDIPEGYSVSREKKERFSLILESASTNQTSMYLCASTPGGAGSTDTQYFGPGTRLTVL.

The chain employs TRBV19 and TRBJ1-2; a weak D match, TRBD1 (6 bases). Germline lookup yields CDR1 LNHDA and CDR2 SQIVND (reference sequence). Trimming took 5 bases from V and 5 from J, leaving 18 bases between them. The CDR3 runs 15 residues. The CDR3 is CASSAGRGGLYGYTF. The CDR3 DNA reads TGTGCCAGTAGTGCAGGTCGGGGGGGCTTATATGGCTACACCTTC.

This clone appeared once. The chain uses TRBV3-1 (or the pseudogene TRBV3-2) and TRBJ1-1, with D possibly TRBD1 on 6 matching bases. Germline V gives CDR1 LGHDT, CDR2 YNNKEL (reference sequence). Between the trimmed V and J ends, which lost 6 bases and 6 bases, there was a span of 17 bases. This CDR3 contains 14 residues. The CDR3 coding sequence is TGTGCCAGCAGGGAACCACAGGGAAACGCTGAAGCTTTCTTT. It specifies CASREPQGNAEAFF.

The CDR3 DNA follows: TGTGCCAGCAGCTTAAGCACTAGCTCCTACAATGAGCAGTTCTTC. Its protein product is CASSLSTSSYNEQFF. V and J are TRBV7-2 and TRBJ2-1, with D perhaps TRBD2 (5 bases). Germline assignment: CDR1 SGHTA and CDR2 FQGNSA. This CDR3 comprises 15 residues. Trimming left V 2 bases short and J 0 bases short, with 8 bases between.

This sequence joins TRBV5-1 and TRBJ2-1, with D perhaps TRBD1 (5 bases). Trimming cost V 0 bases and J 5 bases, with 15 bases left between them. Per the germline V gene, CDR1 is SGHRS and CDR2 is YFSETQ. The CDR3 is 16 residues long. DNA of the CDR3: TGCGCCAGCAGCTTGGTCCCCAGGGATAATAACAATGAGCAGTTCTTC. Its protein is CASSLVPRDNNNEQFF. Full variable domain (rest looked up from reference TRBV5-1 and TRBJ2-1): KAGVTQTPRYLIKTRGQQVTLSCSPISGHRSVSWYQQTPGQGLQFLFEYFSETQRNKGNFPGRFSGRQFSNSRSEMNVSTLELGDSALYLCASSLVPRDNNNEQFFGPGTRLTVL.

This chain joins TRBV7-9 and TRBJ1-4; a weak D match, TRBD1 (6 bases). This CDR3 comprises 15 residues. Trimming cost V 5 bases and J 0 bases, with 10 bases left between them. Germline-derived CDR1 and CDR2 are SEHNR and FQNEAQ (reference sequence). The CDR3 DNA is TGTGCCAGCAGCCTACAGGGCCCAACTAATGAAAAACTGTTTTTT. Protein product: CASSLQGPTNEKLFF.

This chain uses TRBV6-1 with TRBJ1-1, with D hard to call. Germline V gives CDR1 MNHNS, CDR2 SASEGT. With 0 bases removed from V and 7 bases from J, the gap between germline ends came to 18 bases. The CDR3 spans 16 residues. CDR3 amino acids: CASSEAVSLPTNEAFF. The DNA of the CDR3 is TGTGCCAGCAGTGAAGCGGTTTCCTTGCCCACCAATGAAGCTTTCTTT.

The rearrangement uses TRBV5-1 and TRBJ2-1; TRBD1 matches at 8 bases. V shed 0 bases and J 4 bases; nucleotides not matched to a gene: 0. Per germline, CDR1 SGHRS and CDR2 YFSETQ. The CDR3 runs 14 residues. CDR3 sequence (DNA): TGCGCCAGCAGCTTGGGGACAGGGTACAATGAGCAGTTCTTC. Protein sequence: CASSLGTGYNEQFF.

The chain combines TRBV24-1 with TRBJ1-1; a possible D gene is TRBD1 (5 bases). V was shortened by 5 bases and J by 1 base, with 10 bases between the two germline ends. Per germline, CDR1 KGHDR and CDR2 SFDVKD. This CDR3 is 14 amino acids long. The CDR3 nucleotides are TGTGCCACCAGTGCGGGGGGTGCGAACACTGAAGCTTTCTTT. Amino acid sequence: CATSAGGANTEAFF.

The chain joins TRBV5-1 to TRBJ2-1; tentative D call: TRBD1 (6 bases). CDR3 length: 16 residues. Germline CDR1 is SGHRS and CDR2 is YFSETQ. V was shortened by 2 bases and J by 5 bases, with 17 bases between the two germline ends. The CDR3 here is CASSFRGLSPNNEQFF. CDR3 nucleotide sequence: TGCGCCAGCAGCTTCAGGGGCCTGTCTCCCAACAATGAGCAGTTCTTC.

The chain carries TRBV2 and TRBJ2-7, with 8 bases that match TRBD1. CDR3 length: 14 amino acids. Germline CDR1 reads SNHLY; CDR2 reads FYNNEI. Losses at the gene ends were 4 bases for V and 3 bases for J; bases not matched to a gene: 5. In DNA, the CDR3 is TGTGCCAGCAGTGTTGACAGGGGCGGCTACGAGCAGTACTTC. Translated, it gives CASSVDRGGYEQYF.

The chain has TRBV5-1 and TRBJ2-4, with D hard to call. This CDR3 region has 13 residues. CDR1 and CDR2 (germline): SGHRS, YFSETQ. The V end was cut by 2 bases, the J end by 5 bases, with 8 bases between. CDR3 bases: TGCGCCAGCAGCTTCCCCACAGAAAACATTCAGTACTTC. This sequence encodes CASSFPTENIQYF.

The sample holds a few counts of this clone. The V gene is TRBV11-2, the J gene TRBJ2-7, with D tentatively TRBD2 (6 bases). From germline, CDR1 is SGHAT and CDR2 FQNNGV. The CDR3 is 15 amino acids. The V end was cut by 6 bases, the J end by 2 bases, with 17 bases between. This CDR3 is CASSHPRGRTYEQYF. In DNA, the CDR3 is TGTGCCAGCAGTCACCCGCGGGGACGTACCTACGAGCAGTACTTC. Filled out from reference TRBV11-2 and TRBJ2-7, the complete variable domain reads EAGVAQSPRYKIIEKRQSVAFWCNPISGHATLYWYQQILGQGPKLLIQFQNNGVVDDSQLPKDRFSAERLKGVDSTLKIQPAKLEDSAVYLCASSHPRGRTYEQYFGPGTRLTVT.

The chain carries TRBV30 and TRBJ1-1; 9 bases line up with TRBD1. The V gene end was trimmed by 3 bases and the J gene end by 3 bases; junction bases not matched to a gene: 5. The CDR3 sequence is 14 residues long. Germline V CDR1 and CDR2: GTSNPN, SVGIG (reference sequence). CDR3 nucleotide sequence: TGTGCCTGGAGAGGGACAGGGAGTCACACTGAAGCTTTCTTT. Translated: CAWRGTGSHTEAFF.

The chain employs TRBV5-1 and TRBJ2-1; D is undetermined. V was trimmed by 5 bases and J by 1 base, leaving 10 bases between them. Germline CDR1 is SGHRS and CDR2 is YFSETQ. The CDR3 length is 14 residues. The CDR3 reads CASRWEASYNEQFF. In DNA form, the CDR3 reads TGCGCCAGCAGGTGGGAAGCGTCCTACAATGAGCAGTTCTTC.

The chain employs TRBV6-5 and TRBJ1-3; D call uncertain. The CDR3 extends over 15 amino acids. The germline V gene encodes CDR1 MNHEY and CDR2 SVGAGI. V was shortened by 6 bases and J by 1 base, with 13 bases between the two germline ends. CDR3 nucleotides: TGTGCCAGCAGGCTTACCGCTACTTCTGGAAACACCATATATTTT. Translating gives CASRLTATSGNTIYF.